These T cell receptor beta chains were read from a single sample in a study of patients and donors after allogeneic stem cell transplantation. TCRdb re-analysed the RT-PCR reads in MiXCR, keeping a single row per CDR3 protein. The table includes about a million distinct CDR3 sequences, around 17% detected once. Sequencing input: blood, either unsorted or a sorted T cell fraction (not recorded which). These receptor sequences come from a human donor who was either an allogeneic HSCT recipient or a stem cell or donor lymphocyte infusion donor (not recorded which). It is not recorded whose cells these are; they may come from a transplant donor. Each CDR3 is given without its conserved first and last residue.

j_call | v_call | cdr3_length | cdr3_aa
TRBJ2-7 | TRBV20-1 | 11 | SAISDRGYEQY
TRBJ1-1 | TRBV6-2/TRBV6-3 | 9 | ASKRNTEAF
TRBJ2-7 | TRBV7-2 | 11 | ASSIERGYEQY
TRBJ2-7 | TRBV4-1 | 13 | ASSQDPITSDEQY
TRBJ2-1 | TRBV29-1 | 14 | SVTRTGSASYNEQF
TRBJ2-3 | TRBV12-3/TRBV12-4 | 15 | ASRYTGAGGRTDTQY
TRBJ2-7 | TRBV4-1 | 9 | ASSRGAEQY
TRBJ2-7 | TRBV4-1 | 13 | ASSHREGYSYEQY
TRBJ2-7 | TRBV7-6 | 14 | ASSNTRQEGLDEQY
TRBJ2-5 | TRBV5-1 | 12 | ASRTTGGGETQY
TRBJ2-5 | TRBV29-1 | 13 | SVGKRNRGGETQY
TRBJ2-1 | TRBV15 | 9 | ATRREYEQF
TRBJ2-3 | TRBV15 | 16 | ATSREWRTGSSTDTQY
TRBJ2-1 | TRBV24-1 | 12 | ATSVAGVYNEQF
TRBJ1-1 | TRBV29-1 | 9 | SVEEGGEAF
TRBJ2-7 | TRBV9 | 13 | ASSVDGGRTYEQY
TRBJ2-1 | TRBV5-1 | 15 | ASSLVASGSSYNEQF
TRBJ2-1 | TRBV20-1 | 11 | SASEGRINEQF
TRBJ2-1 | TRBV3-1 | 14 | ASSQITGQLNNEQF
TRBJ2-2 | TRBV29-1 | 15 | SVSSWAGGSNTGELF
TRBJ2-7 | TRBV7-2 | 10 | ASSLVWFEQY
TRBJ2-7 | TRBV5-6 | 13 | ASSLRQGAVYEQY
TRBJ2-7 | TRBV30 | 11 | AWKATQVYEQY
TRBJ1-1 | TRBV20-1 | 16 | SARDFRRAVPRNTEAF
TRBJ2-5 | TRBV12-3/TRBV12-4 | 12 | ASSQDRVEETQY
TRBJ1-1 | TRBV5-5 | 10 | ASSVGDTEAF
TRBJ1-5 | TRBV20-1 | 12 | SASLRVKGQPQH
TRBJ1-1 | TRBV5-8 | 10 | ASSLVAGGAF
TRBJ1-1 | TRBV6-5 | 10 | ASRQTSTEAF
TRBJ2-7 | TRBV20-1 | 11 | SAADRSVYEQY
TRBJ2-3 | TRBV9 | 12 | ASSVVGQLGTQY
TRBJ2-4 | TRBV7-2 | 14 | ASALTSGGAKNIQY
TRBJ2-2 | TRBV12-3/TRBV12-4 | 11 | ATPGLNTGELF
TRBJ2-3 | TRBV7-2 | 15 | ASSLGGAVPATDTQY
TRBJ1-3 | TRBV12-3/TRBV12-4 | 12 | ASSLGASGNTIY
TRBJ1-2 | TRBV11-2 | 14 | ASSFRPTTLNYGYT
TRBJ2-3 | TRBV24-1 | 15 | ATSLAGGPPNTDTQY
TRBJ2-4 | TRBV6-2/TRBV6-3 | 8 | ASMGVIQY
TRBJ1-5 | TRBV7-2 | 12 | ASSLRGAVQPQH
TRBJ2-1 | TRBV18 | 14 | ASSPQTVQSYNEQF
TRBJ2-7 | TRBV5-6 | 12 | ASSLSGTGIEQY
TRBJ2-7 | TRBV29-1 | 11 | SVEVAGGNEQY
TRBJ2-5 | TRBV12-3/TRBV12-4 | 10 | ASRGREETQY
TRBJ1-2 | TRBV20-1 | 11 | SARRADNYGYT
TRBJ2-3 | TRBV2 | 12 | ASSWDKSTDTQY
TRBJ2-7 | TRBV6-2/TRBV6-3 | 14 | ASSFSSGVLSYEQY
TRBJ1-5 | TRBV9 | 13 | ASSAGTGLNQPQH
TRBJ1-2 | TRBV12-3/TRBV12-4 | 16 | ASSPDLGLNGPNYGYT
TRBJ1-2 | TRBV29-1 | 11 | SSLQGNNYGYT
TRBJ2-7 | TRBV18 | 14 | ASSPPGLAEAYEQY
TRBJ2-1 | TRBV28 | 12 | ASRYMRGDNEQF
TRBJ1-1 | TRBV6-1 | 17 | ASSVFFTDFGVGNTEAF
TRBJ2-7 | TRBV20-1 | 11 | SASNSGGSEQY
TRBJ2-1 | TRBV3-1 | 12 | ASSQVEAGLDQF
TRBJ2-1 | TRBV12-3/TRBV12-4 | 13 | ASSFGTGFYNEQF
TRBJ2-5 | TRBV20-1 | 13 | SAIKTSGLQETQY
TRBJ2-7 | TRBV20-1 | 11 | SAGDNPRYEQY
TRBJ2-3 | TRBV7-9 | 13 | ASKDRDRVTDTQY
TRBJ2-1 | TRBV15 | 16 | ATSRPGTSGPWGNEQF
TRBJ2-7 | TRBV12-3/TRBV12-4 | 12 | ASSLKRISYEQY